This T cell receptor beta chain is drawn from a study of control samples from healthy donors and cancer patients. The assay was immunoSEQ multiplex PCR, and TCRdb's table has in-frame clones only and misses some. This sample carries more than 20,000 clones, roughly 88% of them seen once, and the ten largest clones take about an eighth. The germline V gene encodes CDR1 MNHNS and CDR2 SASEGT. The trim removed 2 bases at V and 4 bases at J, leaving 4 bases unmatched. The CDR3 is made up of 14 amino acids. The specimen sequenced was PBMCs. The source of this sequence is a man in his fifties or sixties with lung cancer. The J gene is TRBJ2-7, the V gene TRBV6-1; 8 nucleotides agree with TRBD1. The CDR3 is CASSERRGLYEQYF. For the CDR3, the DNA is TGTGCCAGCAGTGAACGCAGGGGGCTGTACGAGCAGTACTTC.